This T cell receptor (beta chain) is from a study of identical twins. Findings and caveats of the study: Cross-sectional statistics, not tracking of the same donors, supported the conclusions. Zero-insertion analyses could be partly confounded by invariant MAIT and iNKT cells.

Germline V gene lookup returns CDR1 MNHNS and CDR2 SASEGT. The CDR3 length is 14 residues. The trim removed 8 bases at V and 11 bases at J, leaving 13 bases unmatched. This clonotype was counted a few times. Its target is not known. TCRdb itself ran the 5' RACE reads through MiXCR, one entry per CDR3 protein. The sample comprises a few hundred thousand distinct CDR3 sequences, approximately 10% of which are singletons, and about 9.1% rests with the top ten. The TCR comes from a man aged 45-65 years in good health. The chain uses TRBV6-1 and TRBJ1-4; 8 bases map to TRBD1. The material sequenced was memory T cells sorted from blood. Written as DNA, the CDR3 is TGTGCCAGCGTCTTTGGACAGGGCAGAGGGAAACTGTTTTTT. Translating it yields CASVFGQGRGKLFF.